Detailed here is one T cell receptor (beta chain). The ends were cut back, 0 bases at V and 1 base at J, with 14 bases in the middle. The CDR3 has 17 amino acids. Germline CDR1 is SGHRS and CDR2 is YFSETQ. The entry originates in a study of control samples from healthy donors and cancer patients. Repertoires were generated with immunoSEQ multiplex PCR, while TCRdb's copy carries only in-frame clones and drops some. Of about 160,000 clones listed, approximately 94% are singletons. The receptor was derived from a man aged 60-69 years with colorectal cancer. This chain joins TRBV5-1 and TRBJ2-4, with D possibly matching TRBD1 (7 bases). The sample taken for sequencing was PBMCs. In DNA form, the CDR3 reads TGCGCCAGCAGCTTGGAGCTGCGGGACAGCGCCAAAAACATTCAGTACTTC. It codes for CASSLELRDSAKNIQYF.